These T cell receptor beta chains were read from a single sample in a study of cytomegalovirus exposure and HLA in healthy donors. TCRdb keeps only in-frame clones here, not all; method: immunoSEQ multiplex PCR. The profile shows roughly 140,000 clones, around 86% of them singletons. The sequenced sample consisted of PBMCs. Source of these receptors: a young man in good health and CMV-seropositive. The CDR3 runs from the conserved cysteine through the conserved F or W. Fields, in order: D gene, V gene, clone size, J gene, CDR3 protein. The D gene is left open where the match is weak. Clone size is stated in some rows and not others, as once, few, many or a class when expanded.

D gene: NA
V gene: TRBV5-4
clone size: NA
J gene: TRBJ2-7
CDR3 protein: CASSRDTSYEQYF

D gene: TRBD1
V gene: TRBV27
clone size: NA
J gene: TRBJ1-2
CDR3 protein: CASSLGQGTVYGYTF

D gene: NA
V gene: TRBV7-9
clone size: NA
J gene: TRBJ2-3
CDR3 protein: CASSPVQDTQYF

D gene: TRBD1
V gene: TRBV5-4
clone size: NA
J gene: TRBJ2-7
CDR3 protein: CASGRDRATYEQYF

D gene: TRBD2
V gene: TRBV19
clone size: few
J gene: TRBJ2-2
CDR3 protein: CASSTGLAVGELFF

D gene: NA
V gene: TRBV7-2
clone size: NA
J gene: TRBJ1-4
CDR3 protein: CASSLGPGGGNEKLFF

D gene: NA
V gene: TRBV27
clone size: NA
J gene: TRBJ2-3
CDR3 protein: CVSSPAGDTQYF

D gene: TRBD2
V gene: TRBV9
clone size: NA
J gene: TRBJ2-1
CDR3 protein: CASSVGGGSEQFF

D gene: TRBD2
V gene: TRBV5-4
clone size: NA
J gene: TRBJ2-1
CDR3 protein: CASSLTGGNNEQFF

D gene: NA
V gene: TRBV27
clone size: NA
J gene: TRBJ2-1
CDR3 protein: CASSPESGTLTYNEQFF

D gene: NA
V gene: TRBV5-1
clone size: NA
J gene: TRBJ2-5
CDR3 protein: CASTSAGLQETQYF

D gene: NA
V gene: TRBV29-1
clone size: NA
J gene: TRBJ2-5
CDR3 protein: CSVVRGGLETQYF

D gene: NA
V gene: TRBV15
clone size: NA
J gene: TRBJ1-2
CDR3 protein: CATSRIGESGYTF

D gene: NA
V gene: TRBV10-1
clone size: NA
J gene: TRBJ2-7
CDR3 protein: CASSESARGIYEQYF

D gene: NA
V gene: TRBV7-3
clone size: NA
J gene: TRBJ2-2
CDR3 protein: CASSLTMANTGELFF

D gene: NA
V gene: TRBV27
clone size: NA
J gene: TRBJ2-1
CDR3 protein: CASSPSAGNEQFF

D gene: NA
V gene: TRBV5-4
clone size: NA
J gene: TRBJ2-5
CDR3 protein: CASSSLETAGQETQYF

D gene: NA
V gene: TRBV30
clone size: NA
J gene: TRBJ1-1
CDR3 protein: CACSRTEAFF

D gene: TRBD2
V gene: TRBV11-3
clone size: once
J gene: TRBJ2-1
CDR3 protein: CASSLEGLAVNEQFF

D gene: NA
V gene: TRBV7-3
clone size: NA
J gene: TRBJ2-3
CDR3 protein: CASSLYGTDTQYF

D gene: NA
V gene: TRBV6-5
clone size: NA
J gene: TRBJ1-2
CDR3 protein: CASSYFERGAFGGYTF

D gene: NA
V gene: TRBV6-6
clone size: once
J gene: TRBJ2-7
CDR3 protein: CASSTQGYEQYF

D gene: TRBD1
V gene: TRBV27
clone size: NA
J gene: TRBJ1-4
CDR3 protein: CASSRGQGNEKLFF

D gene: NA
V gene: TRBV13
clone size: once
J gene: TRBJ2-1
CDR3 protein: CASSASSGLKIYNEQFF

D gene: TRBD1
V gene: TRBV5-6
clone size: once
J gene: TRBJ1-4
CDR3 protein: CASSFTGGLDEKLFF

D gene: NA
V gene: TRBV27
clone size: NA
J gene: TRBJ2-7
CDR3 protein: CASSFGDWEYF

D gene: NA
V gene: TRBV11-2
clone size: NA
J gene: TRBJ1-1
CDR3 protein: CASRGLGAPGTEAFF

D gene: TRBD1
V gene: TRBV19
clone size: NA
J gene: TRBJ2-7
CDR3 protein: CASSPAPGTGTYEQYF

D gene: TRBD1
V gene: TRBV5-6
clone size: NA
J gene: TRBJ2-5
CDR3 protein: CASSRGQGRYETQYF

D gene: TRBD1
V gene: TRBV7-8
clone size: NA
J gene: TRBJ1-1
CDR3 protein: CASTDRVPGAFF

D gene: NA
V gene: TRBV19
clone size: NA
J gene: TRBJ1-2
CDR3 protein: CASSLEGVYGYTF

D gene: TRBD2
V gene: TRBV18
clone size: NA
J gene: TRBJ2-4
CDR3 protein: CASSPQAGGAKNIQYF

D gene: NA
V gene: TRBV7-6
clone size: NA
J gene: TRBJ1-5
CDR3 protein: CASSLRAEQPQHF

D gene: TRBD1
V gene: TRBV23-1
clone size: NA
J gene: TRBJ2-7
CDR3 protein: CASSQHRGQGSSYEQYF

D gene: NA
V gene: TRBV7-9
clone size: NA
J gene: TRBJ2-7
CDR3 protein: CASSLARIADSYEQYF

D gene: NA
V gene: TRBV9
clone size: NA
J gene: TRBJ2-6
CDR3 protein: CASSAPGVGANVLTF

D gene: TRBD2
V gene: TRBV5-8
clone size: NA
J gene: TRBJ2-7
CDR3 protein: CASSTGRGGYEQYF

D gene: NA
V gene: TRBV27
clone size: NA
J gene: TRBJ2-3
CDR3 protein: CASRRAGTDTQYF

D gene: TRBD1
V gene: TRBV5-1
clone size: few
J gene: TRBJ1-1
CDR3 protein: CASSGGAGQYEAFF

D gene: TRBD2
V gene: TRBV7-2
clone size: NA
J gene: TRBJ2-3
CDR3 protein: CASRSGLAEYTDTQYF

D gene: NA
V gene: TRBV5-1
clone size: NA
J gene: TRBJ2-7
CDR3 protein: CASSFGGLGNEQYF

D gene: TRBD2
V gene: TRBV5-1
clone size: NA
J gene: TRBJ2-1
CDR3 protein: CASSYQSGAYNEQFF

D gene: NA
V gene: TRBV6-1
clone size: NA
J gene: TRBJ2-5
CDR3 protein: CANLSAETQYF

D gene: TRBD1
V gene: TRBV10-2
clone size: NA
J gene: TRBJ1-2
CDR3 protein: CASTSSDRVKGYTF

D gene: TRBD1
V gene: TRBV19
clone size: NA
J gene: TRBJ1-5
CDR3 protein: CASSLGTEGNQPQHF

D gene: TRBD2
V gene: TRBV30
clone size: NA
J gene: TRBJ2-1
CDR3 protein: CAWTPTSQGGSQFF

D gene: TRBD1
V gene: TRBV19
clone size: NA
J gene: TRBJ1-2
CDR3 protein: CASSTRGQFYTF

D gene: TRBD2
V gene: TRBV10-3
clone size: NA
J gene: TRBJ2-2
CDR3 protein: CAISDLWTSGVTGELFF

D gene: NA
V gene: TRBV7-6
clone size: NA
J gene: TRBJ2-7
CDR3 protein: CASSQGRPVLEQYF

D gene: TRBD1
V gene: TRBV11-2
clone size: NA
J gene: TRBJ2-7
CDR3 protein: CASSLYRTGGNDEQYF

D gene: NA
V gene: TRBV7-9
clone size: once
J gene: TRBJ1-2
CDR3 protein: CASSLAQEGGYGYTF

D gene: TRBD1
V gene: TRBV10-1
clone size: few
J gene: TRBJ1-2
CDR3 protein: CASSPNRGLDYGYTF